These 11 T cell receptor beta chains share one sample of origin, sequenced in a study of T cell responses to AZD1222 COVID-19 vaccine. The assay was immunoSEQ multiplex PCR, and TCRdb's table has in-frame clones only and misses some. The table lists roughly 160,000 clones, 90% of them singletons, with approximately 1.5% in the top ten. The sequenced sample was peripheral blood, obtained on day 0 of AZD1222 vaccination. Every receptor here comes from an adult in good health.

To note about this clone: At the DNA level, this CDR3 is encoded by other sequences in the same sample as well. This chain links TRBV18 with TRBJ1-6, with unresolved D. Germline values: CDR1 KGHSH, CDR2 LQKENI. The CDR3 length is 16 residues. V was pared by 0 bases and J by 0 bases, with 6 bases between. For the CDR3, the DNA is TGTGCCAGCTCACCACCGGGTAACTCCTATAATTCACCCCTCCACTTT. Translating gives CASSPPGNSYNSPLHF.

The genes are TRBV19 and TRBJ2-2; 11 nucleotides match TRBD1. The V and J ends lost 7 bases and 6 bases, in that order; junction bases with no gene match: 4. Germline values: CDR1 LNHDA, CDR2 SQIVND (reference sequence). The CDR3 runs to 14 residues. The CDR3 nucleotides read TGTGCCAGTACGGGACAGGGGGTTCCCGGGGAGCTGTTTTTT. This codes for CASTGQGVPGELFF.

The J gene is TRBJ2-7, the V gene TRBV20-1; 9 nucleotides match TRBD1. CDR1 is DFQATT, CDR2 SNEGSKA, per germline (reference sequence). V shed 3 bases and J 2 bases; nucleotides not matched to a gene: 5. The CDR3 has 14 amino acids. The CDR3 DNA reads as TGCAGTGCTAGTTCCGGGACAGGGCCCTACGAGCAGTACTTC. Translated, it gives CSASSGTGPYEQYF.

The V call is TRBV12-3 or TRBV12-4, the J call TRBJ2-3; D unclear. The CDR3 loop spans 12 amino acids. V was trimmed by 6 bases and J by 6 bases, leaving 10 bases between them. The CDR3 sequence: CASSPHLDTQYF. The DNA of the CDR3 is TGTGCCAGCAGCCCTCACTTGGATACGCAGTATTTT.

J is TRBJ1-1 and V is TRBV28; D call uncertain. The CDR3 consists of 12 residues. The V gene lost 3 bases and the J gene lost 1 base, with 3 bases spanning the gap. Germline V gene sequence: CDR1 MDHEN, CDR2 SYDVKM. The CDR3 here is CASSFGNTEAFF. CDR3 DNA: TGTGCCAGCAGTTTCGGGAACACTGAAGCTTTCTTT.

The chain uses TRBV5-1 and TRBJ1-1, with D possibly TRBD1 on 6 matching bases. Germline V gene sequence: CDR1 SGHRS, CDR2 YFSETQ. The ends were cut back, 5 bases at V and 7 bases at J, with 18 bases in the middle. CDR3 length: 14 residues. The CDR3 is CASRPGHIGVEAFF. The CDR3 DNA sequence: TGCGCCAGCAGACCGGGACATATCGGGGTTGAAGCTTTCTTT. Full variable domain (remainder filled in from reference TRBV5-1 and TRBJ1-1): KAGVTQTPRYLIKTRGQQVTLSCSPISGHRSVSWYQQTPGQGLQFLFEYFSETQRNKGNFPGRFSGRQFSNSRSEMNVSTLELGDSALYLCASRPGHIGVEAFFGQGTRLTVV.

This sequence joins TRBV27 and TRBJ1-5, with D possibly TRBD1 on 6 matching bases. The CDR3 length is 15 residues. Trimming removed 5 bases at V and 5 bases at J, with 16 bases between. From germline, CDR1 is MNHEY and CDR2 SMNVEV (reference sequence). DNA for the CDR3: TGTGCCAGCAGTAACCGCCCCGGGGGCGATCAGCCCCAGCATTTT. Translating it yields CASSNRPGGDQPQHF.

This clone occurred once. The chain links TRBV3-1 (or the pseudogene TRBV3-2) to TRBJ1-5; possibly TRBD1 for D (5 bases). Trimming took 0 bases from V and 4 from J, leaving 10 bases between them. The CDR3 contains 15 residues. Germline CDR1 and CDR2: LGHDT and YNNKEL (reference sequence). The CDR3 sequence is CASSQEGGLNQPQHF. CDR3 DNA sequence: TGTGCCAGCAGCCAAGAGGGGGGGTTGAATCAGCCCCAGCATTTT.

J is TRBJ2-7 and V is TRBV27; D is perhaps TRBD1 (6 bases). With 6 bases removed from V and 1 base from J, the gap between germline ends came to 13 bases. The CDR3 totals 14 residues. Germline lookup yields CDR1 MNHEY and CDR2 SMNVEV (reference sequence). CDR3 in DNA: TGTGCCAGCAGACCGCACAGGGATTCCTACGAGCAGTACTTC. Translated: CASRPHRDSYEQYF.

On this clone: The same CDR3 is also encoded by other DNA sequences in this sample. The chain recombines TRBV28 with TRBJ1-4; 8 bases agree with TRBD1. Germline CDR1 MDHEN, CDR2 SYDVKM. The CDR3 has 15 residues. V shed 3 bases, J shed 0 bases, and the junction held 0 bases outside the gene matches. The CDR3 loop reads CASSLTGATNEKLFF. In DNA form, the CDR3 reads TGTGCCAGCAGTTTGACAGGGGCAACTAATGAAAAACTGTTTTTT.

The chain recombines TRBV5-1 with TRBJ2-5, with D possibly being TRBD1 (5 bases). Germline assignment: CDR1 SGHRS and CDR2 YFSETQ. Trimming left V 2 bases short and J 5 bases short, with 7 bases between. This CDR3 is 12 amino acids long. The CDR3 nucleotides are TGCGCCAGCAGCTTTCAGGGCGAGACCCAGTACTTC. Its protein is CASSFQGETQYF.